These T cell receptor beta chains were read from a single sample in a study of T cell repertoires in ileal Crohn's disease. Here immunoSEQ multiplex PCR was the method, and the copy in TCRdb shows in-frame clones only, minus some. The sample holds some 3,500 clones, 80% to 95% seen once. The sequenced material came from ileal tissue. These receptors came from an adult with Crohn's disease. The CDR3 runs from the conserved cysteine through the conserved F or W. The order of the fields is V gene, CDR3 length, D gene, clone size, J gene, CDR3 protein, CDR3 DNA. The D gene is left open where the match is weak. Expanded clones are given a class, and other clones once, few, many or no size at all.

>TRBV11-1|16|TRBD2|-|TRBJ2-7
CASSPRTSGSSYEQYF
TGTGCCAGCAGCCCACGGACTAGCGGGAGCTCCTACGAGCAGTACTTC
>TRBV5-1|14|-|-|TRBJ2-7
CASSLRQGLYEQYF
TGCGCCAGCAGCTTGCGTCAAGGCCTTTACGAGCAGTACTTC
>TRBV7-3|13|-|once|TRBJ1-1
CASSLHMNTEAFF
TGTGCCAGCAGCTTACATATGAACACTGAAGCTTTCTTT
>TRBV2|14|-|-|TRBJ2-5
CASSASPNQETQYF
TGTGCCAGCAGCGCCTCCCCAAACCAAGAGACCCAGTACTTC
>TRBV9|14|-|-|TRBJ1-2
CASSPTQGSYGYTF
TGTGCCAGCAGCCCGACACAGGGTTCCTATGGCTACACCTTC
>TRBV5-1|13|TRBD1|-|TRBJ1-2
CASSAQQGQGYTF
TGCGCCAGCAGCGCCCAACAGGGGCAGGGCTACACCTTC
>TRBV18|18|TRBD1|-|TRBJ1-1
CASSPEATGSLLNTEAFF
TGTGCCAGCTCACCAGAGGCGACAGGGTCACTCCTAAACACTGAAGCTTTCTTT
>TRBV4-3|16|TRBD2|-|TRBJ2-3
CASSQASGGLGDTQYF
TGCGCCAGCAGCCAGGCCAGCGGGGGGCTGGGAGATACGCAGTATTTT
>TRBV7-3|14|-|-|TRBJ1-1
CASSLGGLNTEAFF
TGTGCCAGCAGCTTAGGGGGTTTGAACACTGAAGCTTTCTTT
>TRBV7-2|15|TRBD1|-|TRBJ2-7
CASSLVGQGGYEQYF
TGTGCCAGCAGCTTAGTGGGACAGGGGGGCTACGAGCAGTACTTC
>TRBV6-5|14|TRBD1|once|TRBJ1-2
CASRKTGEGYGYTF
TGTGCCAGCAGAAAGACAGGGGAGGGCTATGGCTACACCTTC
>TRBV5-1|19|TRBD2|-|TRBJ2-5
CASSLGGLAGYLFQETQYF
TGCGCCAGCAGCTTGGGTGGACTAGCGGGGTATCTATTCCAAGAGACCCAGTACTTC
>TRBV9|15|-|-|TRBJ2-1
CASSPQLAVSNEQFF
TGTGCCAGCAGCCCCCAACTAGCTGTAAGCAATGAGCAGTTCTTC
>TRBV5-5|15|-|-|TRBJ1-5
CASSLGAGVGQPQHF
TGTGCCAGCAGCTTGGGGGCGGGGGTAGGACAGCCCCAGCATTTT
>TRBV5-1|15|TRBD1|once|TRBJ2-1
CASSLGQGGVNEQFF
TGCGCCAGCAGCTTGGGACAGGGCGGAGTCAATGAGCAGTTCTTC
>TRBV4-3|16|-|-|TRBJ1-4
CASSPADGATNEKLFF
TGCGCCAGCAGCCCGGCGGACGGCGCAACTAATGAAAAACTGTTTTTT
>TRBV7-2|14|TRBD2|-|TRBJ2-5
CASTPGRNQETQYF
TGTGCCAGCACCCCCGGGAGGAACCAAGAGACCCAGTACTTC
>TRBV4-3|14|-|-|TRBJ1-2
CASSQDLGREGYTF
TGCGCCAGCAGCCAAGATCTGGGTCGGGAGGGCTACACCTTC
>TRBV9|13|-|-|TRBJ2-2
CASSVGGTGELFF
TGTGCCAGCAGCGTAGGAGGGACCGGGGAGCTGTTTTTT
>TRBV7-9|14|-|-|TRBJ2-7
CASSPPGSLYEQYF
TGTGCCAGCAGCCCCCCGGGGAGCTTATACGAGCAGTACTTC
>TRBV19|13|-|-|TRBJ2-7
CASRNRDQYEQYF
TGTGCCAGTAGGAACAGGGATCAGTACGAGCAGTACTTC
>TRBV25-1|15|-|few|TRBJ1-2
CASSAWGSDNYGYTF
TGTGCCAGCAGTGCTTGGGGGAGTGACAACTATGGCTACACCTTC
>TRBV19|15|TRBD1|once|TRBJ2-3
CASSTGQGGTDTQYF
TGTGCCAGTAGTACAGGACAGGGAGGCACAGATACGCAGTATTTT
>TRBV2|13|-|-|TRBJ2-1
CASSVEDYNEQFF
TGTGCCAGCAGTGTCGAAGACTACAATGAGCAGTTCTTC
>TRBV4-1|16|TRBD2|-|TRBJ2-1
CASSPGVAGGPGEQFF
TGCGCCAGCAGCCCCGGAGTAGCGGGGGGGCCGGGTGAGCAGTTCTTC
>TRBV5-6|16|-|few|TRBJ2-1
CASSLLAGDTYNEQFF
TGTGCCAGCAGCTTGTTAGCAGGAGATACTTACAATGAGCAGTTCTTC
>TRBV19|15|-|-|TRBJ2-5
CASSISRGSLETQYF
TGTGCCAGTAGTATATCCCGGGGTTCGCTAGAGACCCAGTACTTC
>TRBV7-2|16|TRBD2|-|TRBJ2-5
CASSLTDASGGETQYF
TGTGCCAGCAGCTTAACAGACGCTAGCGGAGGGGAGACCCAGTACTTC
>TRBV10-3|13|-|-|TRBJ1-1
CAISSWGNTEAFF
TGTGCCATCAGTTCTTGGGGGAACACTGAAGCTTTCTTT
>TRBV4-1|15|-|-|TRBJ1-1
CASSQDGAANTEAFF
TGCGCCAGCAGCCAAGATGGGGCAGCCAACACTGAAGCTTTCTTT
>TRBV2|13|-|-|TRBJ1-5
CASSGDSLQPQHF
TGTGCCAGCAGTGGGGACTCCCTCCAGCCCCAGCATTTT
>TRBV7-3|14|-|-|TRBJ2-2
CASSFSGNTGELFF
TGTGCCAGCAGCTTTAGCGGGAACACCGGGGAGCTGTTTTTT
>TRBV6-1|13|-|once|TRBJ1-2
CASGLGVNYGYTF
TGTGCCAGTGGCCTGGGGGTAAACTATGGCTACACCTTC
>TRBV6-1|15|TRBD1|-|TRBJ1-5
CASSDKTGSGQPQHF
TGTGCCAGCAGTGACAAGACAGGGAGCGGCCAGCCCCAGCATTTT
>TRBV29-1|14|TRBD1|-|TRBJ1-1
CSVEDQDRVGSAFF
TGCAGCGTTGAAGACCAGGACAGGGTTGGTTCTGCTTTCTTT
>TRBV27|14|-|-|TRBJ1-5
CASSFSGPDQPQHF
TGTGCCAGCAGTTTCTCCGGGCCAGATCAGCCCCAGCATTTT